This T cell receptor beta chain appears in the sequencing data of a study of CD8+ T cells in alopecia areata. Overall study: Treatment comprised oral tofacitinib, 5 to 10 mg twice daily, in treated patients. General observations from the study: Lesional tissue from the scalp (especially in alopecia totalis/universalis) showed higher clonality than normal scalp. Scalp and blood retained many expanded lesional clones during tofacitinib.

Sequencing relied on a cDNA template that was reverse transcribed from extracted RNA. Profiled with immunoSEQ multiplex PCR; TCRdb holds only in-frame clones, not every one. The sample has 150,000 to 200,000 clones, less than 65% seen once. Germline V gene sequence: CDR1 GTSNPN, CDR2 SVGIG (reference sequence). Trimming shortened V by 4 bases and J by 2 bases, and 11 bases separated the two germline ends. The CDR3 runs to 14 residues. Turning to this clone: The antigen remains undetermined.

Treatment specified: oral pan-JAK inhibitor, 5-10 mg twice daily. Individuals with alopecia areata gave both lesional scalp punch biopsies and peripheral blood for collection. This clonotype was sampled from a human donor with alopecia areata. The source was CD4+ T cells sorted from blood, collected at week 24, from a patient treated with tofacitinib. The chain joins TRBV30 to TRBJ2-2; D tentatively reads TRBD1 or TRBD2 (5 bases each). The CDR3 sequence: CAWKMGDNTGELFF. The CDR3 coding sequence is TGTGCCTGGAAAATGGGGGACAACACCGGGGAGCTGTTTTTT. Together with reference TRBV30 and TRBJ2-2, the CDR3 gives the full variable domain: SQTIHQWPATLVQPVGSPLSLECTVEGTSNPNLYWYRQAAGRGLQLLFYSVGIGQISSEVPQNLSASRPQDRQFILSSKKLLLSDSGFYLCAWKMGDNTGELFFGEGSRLTVL.